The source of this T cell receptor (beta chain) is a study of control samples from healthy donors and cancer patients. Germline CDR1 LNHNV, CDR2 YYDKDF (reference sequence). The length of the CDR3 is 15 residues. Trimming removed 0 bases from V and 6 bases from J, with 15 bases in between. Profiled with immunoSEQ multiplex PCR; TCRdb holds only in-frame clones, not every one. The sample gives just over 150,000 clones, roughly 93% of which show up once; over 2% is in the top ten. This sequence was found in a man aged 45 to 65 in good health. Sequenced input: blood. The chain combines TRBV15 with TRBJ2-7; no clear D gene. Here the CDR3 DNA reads TGTGCCACCAGCAGAGATCTCGCGGTTTCCGGCGAGCAGTACTTC. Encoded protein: CATSRDLAVSGEQYF.